This T cell receptor (beta chain) was sequenced in a study of T cell changes during pregnancy in multiple sclerosis. CDR1 and CDR2 from the germline V gene are LNHDA and SQIVND (reference sequence). CDR3 length: 16 amino acids. V was clipped by 3 bases and J by 5 bases, with 18 bases between them. Method: immunoSEQ multiplex PCR; TCRdb's copy keeps in-frame clones and lacks some. The table lists tens of thousands of clones, 85% to 95% of them singletons. The chain couples TRBV19 to TRBJ2-3; D is undetermined. This receptor was obtained from a female donor with multiple sclerosis, enrolled in a pregnancy study. The sample taken for sequencing was peripheral blood. The CDR3 DNA follows: TGTGCCAGTAGTATCGCTGGCGGCCCCACCGGAGATACGCAGTATTTT. It specifies CASSIAGGPTGDTQYF.